A single sample is the source of the 29 T cell receptor beta chains below, sequenced in a study of blood T cell repertoires in COVID-19. Measured with immunoSEQ multiplex PCR; TCRdb has only the in-frame clones, and not every one. The repertoire holds some 130,000 clones, about 80% seen once, with about 2.2% in the top ten. The sequencing sample was made of PBMCs or T cells enriched from blood (not recorded which). The receptors were gathered from a man aged 35 to 55 with acute COVID-19.

This chain joins TRBV18 and TRBJ1-2; 7 nucleotides line up with TRBD1. The CDR3 sequence is 14 residues long. Germline CDR1 is KGHSH and CDR2 is LQKENI. With V trimmed by 0 bases and J by 5 bases, 3 bases remained unmatched. The CDR3: CASSPPGGKYGYTF. The CDR3 nucleotides are TGTGCCAGCTCACCACCAGGGGGCAAGTATGGCTACACCTTC. Together with reference TRBV18 and TRBJ1-2, the CDR3 gives the full variable domain: NAGVMQNPRHLVRRRGQEARLRCSPMKGHSHVYWYRQLPEEGLKFMVYLQKENIIDESGMPKERFSAEFPKEGPSILRIQQVVRGDSAAYFCASSPPGGKYGYTFGSGTRLTVV.

This clone was seen a single time. This chain joins TRBV6-5 and TRBJ1-5, with 7 bases that match TRBD1. Germline values: CDR1 MNHEY, CDR2 SVGAGI. The CDR3 contains 14 residues. Losses at the gene ends were 5 bases for V and 4 bases for J; bases not matched to a gene: 5. In DNA, the CDR3 is TGTGCCAGCAGTCCCATGGACAGGAATCAGCCCCAGCATTTT. Its protein is CASSPMDRNQPQHF.

The chain employs TRBV3-1 (or the pseudogene TRBV3-2) and TRBJ1-2, with 9 bases lining up with TRBD1. The germline V gene encodes CDR1 LGHDT and CDR2 YNNKEL (reference sequence). The CDR3 is made up of 15 amino acids. Trimming at V came to 4 bases and at J to 5 bases, leaving 8 bases not matched to a gene. The CDR3 DNA reads TGTGCCAGCAGCCCGTTTGGGGACAGGGAATATGGCTACACCTTC. It is translated as CASSPFGDREYGYTF.

V gene TRBV15 combines with J gene TRBJ1-2, with D uncertain. The CDR3 consists of 18 residues. V lost 0 bases and J lost 0, with 17 bases in between. Germline lookup yields CDR1 LNHNV and CDR2 YYDKDF (reference sequence). Here the CDR3 reads CATSRDRAAERANYGYTF. Written as DNA, the CDR3 is TGTGCCACCAGCAGAGATCGGGCAGCGGAAAGAGCTAACTATGGCTACACCTTC. The complete variable domain, with remaining parts taken from reference TRBV15 and TRBJ1-2, reads DAMVIQNPRYQVTQFGKPVTLSCSQTLNHNVMYWYQQKSSQAPKLLFHYYDKDFNNEADTPDNFQSRRPNTSFCFLDIRSPGLGDTAMYLCATSRDRAAERANYGYTFGSGTRLTVV.

The chain joins TRBV5-4 to TRBJ2-5; possibly TRBD1 for D (6 bases). Germline loops: CDR1 SGHNT, CDR2 YYREEE (reference sequence). The CDR3 has 14 residues. V was pared by 4 bases and J by 0 bases, with 10 bases between. The CDR3 region has the DNA TGTGCCAGCAGCCCCACAGGGAACCAAGAGACCCAGTACTTC. Translated: CASSPTGNQETQYF.

This chain uses TRBV3-1 (or the pseudogene TRBV3-2) with TRBJ2-2; the match to TRBD2 covers 8 bases. V was pared by 0 bases and J by 6 bases, with 3 bases of the junction left unmatched. CDR1 and CDR2 from the germline V gene are LGHDT and YNNKEL (reference sequence). The CDR3 covers 15 residues. CDR3 nucleotides: TGTGCCAGCAGCCAAGAAACAGCGGGGGCCGGGGAGCTGTTTTTT. Translated: CASSQETAGAGELFF.

This clone showed up just once. The chain has TRBV27 and TRBJ2-3; possibly TRBD2 for D (7 bases). Germline values: CDR1 MNHEY, CDR2 SMNVEV (reference sequence). Trimming shortened V by 7 bases and J by 4 bases, and 21 bases separated the two germline ends. The CDR3 runs to 16 residues. Here the CDR3 reads CASNLGGQPPPDTQYF. Written as DNA, the CDR3 is TGTGCCAGCAACCTGGGGGGGCAGCCCCCCCCAGATACGCAGTATTTT.

CDR3 amino acids: CASSPPGAGANVLTF. The CDR3 nucleotides read TGTGCCAGCAGTCCCCCAGGGGCTGGGGCCAACGTCCTGACTTTC. The gene calls are TRBV28 and TRBJ2-6; D might be TRBD1 (6 bases). CDR3 length: 15 residues. Per the germline V gene, CDR1 is MDHEN and CDR2 is SYDVKM. Trimming removed 5 bases from V and 2 bases from J, with 10 bases in between.

The chain uses TRBV5-8 and TRBJ2-5; 9 bases are shared with TRBD1. The V gene end was trimmed by 4 bases and the J gene end by 4 bases; junction bases not matched to a gene: 8. Per the germline V gene, CDR1 is SGHTS and CDR2 is YDEGEE. The CDR3 loop spans 15 amino acids. The CDR3 spells CASSLSGTGPETQYF. CDR3 DNA: TGTGCCAGCAGCCTCTCCGGGACAGGGCCAGAGACCCAGTACTTC.

CDR3: CASSPGLAGGDTQYF. The CDR3 DNA sequence: TGCGCCAGCAGCCCGGGACTAGCGGGTGGAGATACGCAGTATTTT. V usage is TRBV5-1 and J usage is TRBJ2-3, with 12 bases matching TRBD2. The CDR3 covers 15 residues. V lost 4 bases to trimming and J lost 5 bases; unmatched junction nucleotides: 5. Per the germline V gene, CDR1 is SGHRS and CDR2 is YFSETQ.

This clone showed up just once. The J gene is TRBJ2-3, the V gene TRBV7-2; TRBD1 agrees at 11 bases. This CDR3 is built from 15 residues. The V gene's germline CDR1 is SGHTA and CDR2 FQGNSA. The J segment lost 5 bases and the V segment lost 6 bases, leaving 7 bases of the junction unmatched. CDR3 nucleotides: TGTGCCAGCAGTCCGGGACAGGGGGTAGGAGATACGCAGTATTTT. Its protein is CASSPGQGVGDTQYF.

This clone was detected only a few times. The J gene is TRBJ1-6, the V gene TRBV19; the D is unclear. The length of the CDR3 is 14 residues. V was pared by 4 bases and J by 0 bases, with 4 bases between. CDR1 and CDR2 from the germline V gene are LNHDA and SQIVND (reference sequence). In nucleotides, the CDR3 is TGTGCCAGTAGTACGAGCTCCTATAATTCACCCCTCCACTTT. Translating it yields CASSTSSYNSPLHF.

The chain combines TRBV6-5 with TRBJ1-1; possibly TRBD1 for D (6 bases). CDR3 length: 15 amino acids. V was trimmed by 4 bases and J by 0 bases, leaving 12 bases between them. Germline CDR1 reads MNHEY; CDR2 reads SVGAGI. CDR3 coding DNA: TGTGCCAGCAGTTGGACAGCCCTGCTGAACACTGAAGCTTTCTTT. It encodes CASSWTALLNTEAFF.

This clone was observed once. The V gene is TRBV6-1, the J gene TRBJ2-7; 11 nucleotides agree with TRBD2. This CDR3 has 13 residues. With 0 bases clipped from V and 10 bases from J, the junction kept 2 bases outside the gene matches. CDR1 and CDR2 (germline): MNHNS, SASEGT. CDR3 DNA: TGTGCCAGCAGTGAAGCGCGACTAGCGGGACAGTACTTC. Translated: CASSEARLAGQYF.

This chain joins TRBV5-1 and TRBJ1-3; perhaps TRBD1 as D (5 bases). The CDR3 is 15 residues long. V gave up 0 bases and J gave up 2 bases, with 9 bases separating them. Germline loops: CDR1 SGHRS, CDR2 YFSETQ. CDR3 residues: CASSLAGDPGNTIYF. CDR3 DNA: TGCGCCAGCAGCTTGGCGGGGGACCCTGGAAACACCATATATTTT.

The chain employs TRBV7-2 and TRBJ1-2, with unresolved D. Germline CDR1 SGHTA, CDR2 FQGNSA. Trimming cost V 1 base and J 8 bases, with 14 bases left between them. There are 14 residues in the CDR3. CDR3 in amino acids: CASSLEMVSRGYTF. The CDR3 DNA is TGTGCCAGCAGCTTAGAAATGGTGTCGCGGGGCTACACCTTC.

The chain carries TRBV27 and TRBJ1-1; D is unresolved. Germline V CDR1 and CDR2: MNHEY, SMNVEV (reference sequence). The CDR3 extends over 14 amino acids. V lost 0 bases and J 1 base, leaving 6 bases between the germline ends. The CDR3: CASSLSVGNTEAFF. CDR3 nucleotide sequence: TGTGCCAGCAGTTTATCAGTCGGGAACACTGAAGCTTTCTTT.

This clone was seen a few times. V is TRBV24-1 and J is TRBJ2-5, with 8 bases identical to TRBD1. V shed 1 base, J shed 2 bases, and the junction held 2 bases outside the gene matches. The germline CDR1 and CDR2 sequences are KGHDR and SFDVKD. The CDR3 has 15 residues. The CDR3 spells CATSDFYRGQETQYF. The CDR3 DNA is TGTGCCACCAGTGATTTTTACAGGGGGCAAGAGACCCAGTACTTC.

The gene calls are TRBV5-1 and TRBJ2-1, with TRBD2 as a possible D gene (6 bases). Per the germline V gene, CDR1 is SGHRS and CDR2 is YFSETQ. CDR3 length equals 14 residues. V lost 0 bases and J 8 bases, leaving 12 bases between the germline ends. CDR3 nucleotides: TGCGCCAGCAGCTTGGGGTCGGGGGTCGATGAGCAGTTCTTC. Its translation: CASSLGSGVDEQFF.

The chain uses TRBV24-1 and TRBJ1-5; D not resolved. The CDR3 extends over 15 amino acids. Germline lookup yields CDR1 KGHDR and CDR2 SFDVKD. Trimming removed 3 bases from V and 4 bases from J, with 12 bases in between. The DNA of the CDR3 is TGTGCCACCAGTGATGGTGGGGAGGGAAATCAGCCCCAGCATTTT. Amino acids: CATSDGGEGNQPQHF.

This chain connects TRBV5-1 to TRBJ2-7; D may be TRBD2 (6 bases). The CDR3 length is 14 residues. The V end was cut by 0 bases, the J end by 4 bases, with 11 bases between. Germline loops: CDR1 SGHRS, CDR2 YFSETQ. CDR3: CASSLDGGAYEQYF. In DNA, the CDR3 is TGCGCCAGCAGCTTGGACGGGGGTGCTTACGAGCAGTACTTC.

The chain has TRBV11-2 and TRBJ2-1, with D maybe TRBD1 (6 bases). Germline CDR1 is SGHAT and CDR2 is FQNNGV. The V gene lost 6 bases and the J gene lost 3 bases, with 12 bases spanning the gap. The CDR3 runs 14 residues. CDR3 DNA sequence: TGTGCCAGCAGACCACAGGGTAACTACAATGAGCAGTTCTTC. Protein sequence: CASRPQGNYNEQFF.

This chain joins TRBV7-2 and TRBJ2-5, with 11 bases identical to TRBD2. CDR3 length: 15 residues. The V gene end was trimmed by 5 bases and the J gene end by 2 bases; junction bases not matched to a gene: 4. Germline V gene sequence: CDR1 SGHTA, CDR2 FQGNSA. The CDR3 nucleotides read TGTGCCAGCAGCGCGCTAGCGGGAGGACAAGAGACCCAGTACTTC. The encoded protein is CASSALAGGQETQYF.

The V call is TRBV30, the J call TRBJ2-3, with D uncertain. Looked up from germline, CDR1 is GTSNPN and CDR2 is SVGIG (reference sequence). This CDR3 has 13 amino acids. V was shortened by 4 bases and J by 4 bases, with 12 bases between the two germline ends. The CDR3 sequence is CAWKTTGADTQYF. The CDR3 DNA reads TGTGCCTGGAAAACAACCGGAGCAGATACGCAGTATTTT.

The V call is TRBV3-1 (or the pseudogene TRBV3-2), the J call TRBJ1-5, with 8 bases identical to TRBD1. The CDR3 covers 13 residues. V was pared by 9 bases and J by 0 bases, with 1 base of the junction left unmatched. The germline V gene encodes CDR1 LGHDT and CDR2 YNNKEL (reference sequence). The CDR3 nucleotides read TGTGCCAGGGACAGGGATAGCAATCAGCCCCAGCATTTT. It specifies CARDRDSNQPQHF.

The chain joins TRBV27 to TRBJ1-4; 7 nucleotides agree with TRBD1. Germline V gene lookup returns CDR1 MNHEY and CDR2 SMNVEV (reference sequence). The CDR3 runs to 16 residues. The trim removed 3 bases at V and 0 bases at J, leaving 4 bases unmatched. The CDR3 spells CASSLTGSATNEKLFF. CDR3 nucleotides: TGTGCCAGCAGTTTGACAGGGTCCGCAACTAATGAAAAACTGTTTTTT.

This clone came up a few times. V gene TRBV2 combines with J gene TRBJ2-3; D ambiguous. The CDR3 spans 14 residues. Between the trimmed V and J ends, which lost 5 bases and 1 base, there was a span of 10 bases. CDR1 and CDR2 from the germline V gene are SNHLY and FYNNEI. CDR3 nucleotide sequence: TGTGCCAGCAGTAGATCTCTAGGCACAGATACGCAGTATTTT. This translates into CASSRSLGTDTQYF.

The chain links TRBV21-1 to TRBJ2-3; TRBD1, the D gene given by the table, was not confirmed from the DNA. TRBV21-1 is marked as a pseudogene. CDR3 length equals 18 residues. The CDR3 protein is CASSKFHGRQGTVYTQYF. Here the CDR3 DNA reads TGTGCCAGCAGCAAGTTCCACGGGCGACAGGGGACTGTGTATACGCAGTATTTT.

The genes are TRBV30 and TRBJ2-5; 14 bases are shared with TRBD2. CDR3 length equals 17 residues. Unmatched junction bases numbered 11, after V lost 4 bases and J lost 4 bases. Germline V gene lookup returns CDR1 GTSNPN and CDR2 SVGIG (reference sequence). The CDR3 DNA sequence: TGTGCCTGGACCTTGGGACTAGCGGGGGATTTAGTAGAGACCCAGTACTTC. It yields the protein CAWTLGLAGDLVETQYF. Full variable domain (missing parts from reference TRBV30 and TRBJ2-5): SQTIHQWPATLVQPVGSPLSLECTVEGTSNPNLYWYRQAAGRGLQLLFYSVGIGQISSEVPQNLSASRPQDRQFILSSKKLLLSDSGFYLCAWTLGLAGDLVETQYFGPGTRLLVL.